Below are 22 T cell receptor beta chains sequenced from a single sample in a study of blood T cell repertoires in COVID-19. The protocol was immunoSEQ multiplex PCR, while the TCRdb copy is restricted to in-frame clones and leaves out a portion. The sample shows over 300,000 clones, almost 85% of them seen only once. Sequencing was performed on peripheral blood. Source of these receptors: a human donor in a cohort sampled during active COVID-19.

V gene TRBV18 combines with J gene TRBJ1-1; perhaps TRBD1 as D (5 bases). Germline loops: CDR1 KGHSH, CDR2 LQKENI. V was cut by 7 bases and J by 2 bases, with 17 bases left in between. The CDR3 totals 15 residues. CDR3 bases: TGTGCCAGCTACGCGATGGCGGGGCAAAACACTGAAGCTTTCTTT. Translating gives CASYAMAGQNTEAFF.

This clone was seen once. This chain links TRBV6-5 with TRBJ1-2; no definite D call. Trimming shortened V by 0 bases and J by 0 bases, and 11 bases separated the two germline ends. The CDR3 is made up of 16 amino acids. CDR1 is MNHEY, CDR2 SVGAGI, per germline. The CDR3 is CASSYSTHQANYGYTF. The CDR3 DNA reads TGTGCCAGCAGTTACTCGACGCACCAGGCTAACTATGGCTACACCTTC.

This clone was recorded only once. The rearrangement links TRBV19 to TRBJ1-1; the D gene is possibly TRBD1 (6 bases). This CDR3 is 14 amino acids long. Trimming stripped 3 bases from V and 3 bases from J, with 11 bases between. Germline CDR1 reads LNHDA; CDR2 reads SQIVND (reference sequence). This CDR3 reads CASSIRGRHTEAFF. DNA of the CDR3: TGTGCCAGTAGTATCAGGGGACGGCACACTGAAGCTTTCTTT.

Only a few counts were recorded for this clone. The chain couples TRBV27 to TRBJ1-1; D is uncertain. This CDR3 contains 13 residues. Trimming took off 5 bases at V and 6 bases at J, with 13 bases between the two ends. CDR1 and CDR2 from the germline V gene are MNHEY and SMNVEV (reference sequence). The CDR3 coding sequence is TGTGCCAGCAGTCCGAGGACTGGACCTGAAGCTTTCTTT. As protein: CASSPRTGPEAFF.

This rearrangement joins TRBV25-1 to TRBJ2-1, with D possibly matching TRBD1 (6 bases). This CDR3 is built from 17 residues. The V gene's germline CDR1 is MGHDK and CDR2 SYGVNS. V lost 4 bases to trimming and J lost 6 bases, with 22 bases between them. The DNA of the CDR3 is TGTGCCAGCAGTGGAGGAACGGGACACTTGTCCGGCAATGAGCAGTTCTTC. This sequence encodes CASSGGTGHLSGNEQFF.

In nucleotides, the CDR3 is TGTGCCAGCAGCCAAGAGGCACGTCAGTACTTC. Translating gives CASSQEARQYF. The V and J genes are TRBV3-1 (or the pseudogene TRBV3-2) and TRBJ2-7; D gene ambiguous. With 0 bases removed from V and 10 bases from J, the gap between germline ends came to 7 bases. The length of the CDR3 is 11 residues. The germline CDR1 and CDR2 sequences are LGHDT and YNNKEL (reference sequence).

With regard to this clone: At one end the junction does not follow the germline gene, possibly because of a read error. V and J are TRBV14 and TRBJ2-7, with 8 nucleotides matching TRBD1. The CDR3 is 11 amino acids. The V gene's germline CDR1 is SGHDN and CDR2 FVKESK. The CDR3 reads CASSQGTGFNF. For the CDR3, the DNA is TGTGCCAGCAGCCAAGGGACAGGGTTTAACTTC.

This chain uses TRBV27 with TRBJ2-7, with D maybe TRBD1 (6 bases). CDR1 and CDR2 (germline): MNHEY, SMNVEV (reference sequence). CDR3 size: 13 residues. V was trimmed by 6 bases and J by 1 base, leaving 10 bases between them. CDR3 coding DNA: TGTGCCAGCAGACTACAGGGTTCCTACGAGCAGTACTTC. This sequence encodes CASRLQGSYEQYF.

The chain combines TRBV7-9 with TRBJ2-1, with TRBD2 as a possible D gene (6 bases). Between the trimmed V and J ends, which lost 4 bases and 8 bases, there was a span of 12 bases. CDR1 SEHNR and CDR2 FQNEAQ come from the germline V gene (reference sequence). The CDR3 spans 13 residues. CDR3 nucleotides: TGTGCCAGCAGCTCGGCCGGGGACTATGAGCAGTTCTTC. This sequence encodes CASSSAGDYEQFF.

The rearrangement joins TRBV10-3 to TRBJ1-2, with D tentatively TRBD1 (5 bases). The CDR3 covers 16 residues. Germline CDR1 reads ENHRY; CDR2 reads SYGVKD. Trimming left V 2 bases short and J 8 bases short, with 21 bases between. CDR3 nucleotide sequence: TGTGCCATCAGTGAGCCGACAGCTGCAGAGGTCCGGGGCTACACCTTC. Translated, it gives CAISEPTAAEVRGYTF.

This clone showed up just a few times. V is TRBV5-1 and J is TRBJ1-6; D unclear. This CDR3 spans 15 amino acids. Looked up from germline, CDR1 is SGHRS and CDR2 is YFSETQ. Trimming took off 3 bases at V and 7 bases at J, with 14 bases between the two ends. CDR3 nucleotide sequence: TGCGCCAGCAGCTCCGAAGGAGGTTCGAATTCACCCCTCCACTTT. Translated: CASSSEGGSNSPLHF.

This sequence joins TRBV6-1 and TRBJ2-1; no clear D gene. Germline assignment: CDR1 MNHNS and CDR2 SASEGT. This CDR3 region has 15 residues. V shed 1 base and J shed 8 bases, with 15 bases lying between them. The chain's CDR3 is CASSEGAPVKDEQFF. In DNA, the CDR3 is TGTGCCAGCAGTGAAGGGGCCCCGGTAAAGGATGAGCAGTTCTTC.

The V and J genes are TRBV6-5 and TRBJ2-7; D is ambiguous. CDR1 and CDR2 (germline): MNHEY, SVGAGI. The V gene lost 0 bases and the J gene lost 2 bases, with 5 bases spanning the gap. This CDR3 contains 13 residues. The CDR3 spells CASSYSGPYEQYF. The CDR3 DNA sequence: TGTGCCAGCAGTTACTCGGGCCCCTACGAGCAGTACTTC.

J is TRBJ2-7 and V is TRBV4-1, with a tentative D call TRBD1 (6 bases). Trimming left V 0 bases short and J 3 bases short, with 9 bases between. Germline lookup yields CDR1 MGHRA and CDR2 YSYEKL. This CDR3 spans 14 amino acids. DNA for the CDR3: TGCGCCAGCAGCCAAGAAGGACAGCGCTACGAGCAGTACTTC. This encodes CASSQEGQRYEQYF.

The CDR3 is CASSLQGDTEAFF. DNA of the CDR3: TGTGCCAGCAGCCTTCAGGGGGACACTGAAGCTTTCTTT. The chain employs TRBV6-2 or TRBV6-3 and TRBJ1-1, with 7 bases aligning to TRBD1. The V segment lost 6 bases and the J segment 3 bases; nucleotides outside the gene matches: 4. This CDR3 spans 13 amino acids. The germline CDR1 and CDR2 sequences are MNHEY and SVGEGT.

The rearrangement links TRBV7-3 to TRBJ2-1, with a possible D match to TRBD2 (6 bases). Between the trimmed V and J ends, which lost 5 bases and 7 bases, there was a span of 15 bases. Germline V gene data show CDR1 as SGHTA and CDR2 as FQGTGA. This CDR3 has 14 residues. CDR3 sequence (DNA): TGTGCCAGCAGCCTTTCCCCGGGGGTAAATGAGCAGTTCTTC. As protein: CASSLSPGVNEQFF.

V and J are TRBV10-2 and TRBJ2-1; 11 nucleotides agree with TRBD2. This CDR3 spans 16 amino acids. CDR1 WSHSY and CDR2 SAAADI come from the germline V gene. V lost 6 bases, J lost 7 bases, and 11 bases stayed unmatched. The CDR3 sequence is CASRATSGGRLNEQFF. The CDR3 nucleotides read TGCGCCAGCAGAGCCACTAGCGGGGGACGCCTTAATGAGCAGTTCTTC.

The CDR3 spells CARGQGVETQYF. CDR3 sequence (DNA): TGTGCCAGAGGGCAGGGTGTAGAGACCCAGTACTTC. This chain connects TRBV2 to TRBJ2-5, with D maybe TRBD1 (5 bases). This CDR3 is 12 amino acids long. Per the germline V gene, CDR1 is SNHLY and CDR2 is FYNNEI. V was clipped by 9 bases and J by 4 bases, with 12 bases between them.

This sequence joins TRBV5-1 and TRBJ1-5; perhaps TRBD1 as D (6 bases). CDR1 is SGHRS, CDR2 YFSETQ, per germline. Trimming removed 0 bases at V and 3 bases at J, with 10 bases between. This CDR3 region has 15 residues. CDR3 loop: CASSLGQEPNQPQHF. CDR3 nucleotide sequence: TGCGCCAGCAGCTTGGGACAGGAGCCCAATCAGCCCCAGCATTTT.

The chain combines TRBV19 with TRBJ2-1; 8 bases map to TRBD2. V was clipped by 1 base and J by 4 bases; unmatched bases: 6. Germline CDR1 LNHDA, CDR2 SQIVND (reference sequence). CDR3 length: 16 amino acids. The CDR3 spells CASSIALAGGYNEQFF. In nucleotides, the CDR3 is TGTGCCAGTAGTATAGCCCTAGCGGGTGGATACAATGAGCAGTTCTTC.

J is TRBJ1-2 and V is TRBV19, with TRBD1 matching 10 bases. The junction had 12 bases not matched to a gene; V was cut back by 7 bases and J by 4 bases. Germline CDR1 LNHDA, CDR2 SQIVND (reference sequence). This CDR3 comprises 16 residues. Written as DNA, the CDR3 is TGTGCCAGTACCCTGATGACAGGGGGCTTTGGCTATGGCTACACCTTC. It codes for CASTLMTGGFGYGYTF.

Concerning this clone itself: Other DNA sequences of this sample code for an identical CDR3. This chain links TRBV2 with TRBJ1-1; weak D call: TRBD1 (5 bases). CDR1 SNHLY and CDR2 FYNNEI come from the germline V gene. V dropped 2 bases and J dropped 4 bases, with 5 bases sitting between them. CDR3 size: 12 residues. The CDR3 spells CASSERGTEAFF. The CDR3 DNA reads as TGTGCCAGCAGTGAAAGGGGCACTGAAGCTTTCTTT.